This T cell receptor (beta chain) is drawn from a study of T cell changes during pregnancy in multiple sclerosis. This clone was observed a single time. The protocol was immunoSEQ multiplex PCR, while the TCRdb copy is restricted to in-frame clones and leaves out a portion. This table holds about 36,000 clones, roughly 93% found once. The junction had 9 bases not matched to a gene; V was cut back by 2 bases and J by 6 bases. This CDR3 has 15 amino acids. The germline gives CDR1 SNHLY, CDR2 FYNNEI. Source: CD4+ T cells from peripheral blood mononuclear cells, taken in the first trimester of pregnancy. The sequence derives from a female donor with multiple sclerosis, enrolled in a pregnancy study. This sequence joins TRBV2 and TRBJ2-7; 8 nucleotides agree with TRBD1. CDR3 sequence (DNA): TGTGCCAGCAGTGAAACCGGGACAGGTCGGGGCGAGCAGTACTTC. Encoded protein: CASSETGTGRGEQYF.